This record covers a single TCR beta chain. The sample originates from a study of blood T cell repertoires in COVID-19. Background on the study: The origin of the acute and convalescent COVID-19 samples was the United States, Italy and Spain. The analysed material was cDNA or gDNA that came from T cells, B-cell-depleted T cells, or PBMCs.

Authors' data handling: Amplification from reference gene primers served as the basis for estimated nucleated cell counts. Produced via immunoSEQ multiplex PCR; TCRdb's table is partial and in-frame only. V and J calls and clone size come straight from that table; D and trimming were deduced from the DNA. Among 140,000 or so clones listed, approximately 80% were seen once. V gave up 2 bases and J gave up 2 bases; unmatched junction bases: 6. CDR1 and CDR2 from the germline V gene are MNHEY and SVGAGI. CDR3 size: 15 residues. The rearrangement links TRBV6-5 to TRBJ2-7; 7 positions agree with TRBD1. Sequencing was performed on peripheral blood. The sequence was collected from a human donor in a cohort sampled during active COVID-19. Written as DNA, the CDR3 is TGTGCCAGCAGTTACGATGGGACAGTTACCTACGAGCAGTACTTC. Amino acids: CASSYDGTVTYEQYF.